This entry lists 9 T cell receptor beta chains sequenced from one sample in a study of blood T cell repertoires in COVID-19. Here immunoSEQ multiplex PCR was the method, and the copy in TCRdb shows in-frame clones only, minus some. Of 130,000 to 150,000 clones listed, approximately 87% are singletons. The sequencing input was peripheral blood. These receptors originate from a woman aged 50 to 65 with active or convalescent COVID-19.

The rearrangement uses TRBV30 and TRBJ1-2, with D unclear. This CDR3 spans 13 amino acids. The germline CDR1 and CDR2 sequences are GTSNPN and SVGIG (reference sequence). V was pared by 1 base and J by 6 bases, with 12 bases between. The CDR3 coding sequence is TGTGCCTGGAGTGCCCCCGGGATCGATGGCTACACCTTC. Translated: CAWSAPGIDGYTF. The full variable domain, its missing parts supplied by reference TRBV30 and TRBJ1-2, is SQTIHQWPATLVQPVGSPLSLECTVEGTSNPNLYWYRQAAGRGLQLLFYSVGIGQISSEVPQNLSASRPQDRQFILSSKKLLLSDSGFYLCAWSAPGIDGYTFGSGTRLTVV.

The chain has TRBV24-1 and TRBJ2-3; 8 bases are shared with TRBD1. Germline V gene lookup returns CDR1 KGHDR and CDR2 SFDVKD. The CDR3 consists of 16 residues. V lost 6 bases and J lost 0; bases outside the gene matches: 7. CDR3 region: CATSIRTGRSTDTQYF. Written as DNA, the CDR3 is TGTGCCACCAGTATTAGGACAGGGCGGAGCACAGATACGCAGTATTTT.

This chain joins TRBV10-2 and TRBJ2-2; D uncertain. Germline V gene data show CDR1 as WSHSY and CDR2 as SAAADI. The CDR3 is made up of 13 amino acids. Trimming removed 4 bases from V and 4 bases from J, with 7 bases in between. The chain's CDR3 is CASSGMSTGELFF. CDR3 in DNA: TGCGCCAGCAGTGGTATGAGCACCGGGGAGCTGTTTTTT.

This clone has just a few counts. The CDR3 bases are TGCGCCAGCAGCCAAGATGCGGGGACTTTGGGCACAGATACGCAGTATTTT. Residues: CASSQDAGTLGTDTQYF. This chain uses TRBV4-1 with TRBJ2-3; a weak D match, TRBD2 (6 bases). Germline CDR1 MGHRA, CDR2 YSYEKL. V gave up 0 bases and J gave up 1 base, with 14 bases separating them. This CDR3 comprises 17 residues.

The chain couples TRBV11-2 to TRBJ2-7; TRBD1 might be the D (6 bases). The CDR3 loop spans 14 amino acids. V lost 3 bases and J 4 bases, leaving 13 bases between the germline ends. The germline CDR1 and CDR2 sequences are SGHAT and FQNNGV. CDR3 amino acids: CASSFYGTSYEQYF. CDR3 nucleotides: TGTGCCAGCAGCTTCTACGGGACAAGTTACGAGCAGTACTTC. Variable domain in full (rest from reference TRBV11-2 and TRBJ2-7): EAGVAQSPRYKIIEKRQSVAFWCNPISGHATLYWYQQILGQGPKLLIQFQNNGVVDDSQLPKDRFSAERLKGVDSTLKIQPAKLEDSAVYLCASSFYGTSYEQYFGPGTRLTVT.

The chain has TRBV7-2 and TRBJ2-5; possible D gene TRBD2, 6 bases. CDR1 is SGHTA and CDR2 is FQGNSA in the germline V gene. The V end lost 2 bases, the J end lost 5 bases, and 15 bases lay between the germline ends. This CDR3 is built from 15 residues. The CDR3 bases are TGTGCCAGCAGCTTATCCGGCGGGGTAGGGGAGACCCAGTACTTC. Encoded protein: CASSLSGGVGETQYF.

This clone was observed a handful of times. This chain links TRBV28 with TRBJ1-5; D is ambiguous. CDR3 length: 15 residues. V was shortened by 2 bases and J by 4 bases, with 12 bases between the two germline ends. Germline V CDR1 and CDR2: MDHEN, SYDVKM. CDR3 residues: CASSLNLQSNQPQHF. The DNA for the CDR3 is TGTGCCAGCAGTTTAAATCTTCAGTCAAATCAGCCCCAGCATTTT. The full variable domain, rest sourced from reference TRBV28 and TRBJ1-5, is DVKVTQSSRYLVKRTGEKVFLECVQDMDHENMFWYRQDPGLGLRLIYFSYDVKMKEKGDIPEGYSVSREKKERFSLILESASTNQTSMYLCASSLNLQSNQPQHFGDGTRLSIL.

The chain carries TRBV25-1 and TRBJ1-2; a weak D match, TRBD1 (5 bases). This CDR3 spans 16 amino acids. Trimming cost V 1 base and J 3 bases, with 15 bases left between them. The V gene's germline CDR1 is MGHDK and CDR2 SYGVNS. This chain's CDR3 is CASSEFAGAGYYGYTF. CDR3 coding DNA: TGTGCCAGCAGTGAATTCGCTGGGGCCGGATACTATGGCTACACCTTC.

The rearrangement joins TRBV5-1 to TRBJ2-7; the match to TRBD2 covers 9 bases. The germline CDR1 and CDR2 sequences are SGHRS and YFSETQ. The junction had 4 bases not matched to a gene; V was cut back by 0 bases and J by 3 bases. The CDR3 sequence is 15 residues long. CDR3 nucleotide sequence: TGCGCCAGCAGCTTGGGCGGGGGGGGCGGCTACGAGCAGTACTTC. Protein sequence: CASSLGGGGGYEQYF.